The next 19 T cell receptor beta chains were all read from a single sample in a study of CD4+ T cells in melanoma (dated 2022 in TCRdb). To prepare the library, the immunoSEQ multiplex PCR assay was applied. TCRdb obtained this table from immuneACCESS and retained in-frame rearrangements with V and J assigned. These tables miss some clones; where compared with another copy, unresolved V genes account for less than half of the shortfall, and the remainder is unexplained. This sample gives about 16,000 clones in total; roughly four fifths of them show up just once. The ten largest clonotypes hold roughly 12% of the sample. The sequenced sample was cells from a culture (not recorded whether cultured in vitro). The receptors originated from a human donor with melanoma.

CDR3 amino acids: CASSDRFLAGSTDTQYF. The CDR3 DNA reads TGTGCCAGCAGTGATCGATTCTTGGCGGGGAGCACAGATACGCAGTATTTT. The V gene is TRBV6-1, the J gene TRBJ2-3; weak D call: TRBD2 (6 bases). V gave up 3 bases and J gave up 0 bases, with 16 bases separating them. Germline assignment: CDR1 MNHNS and CDR2 SASEGT. This CDR3 has 17 amino acids.

This clone occurred once. V gene TRBV5-1 combines with J gene TRBJ2-5; D is uncertain. Germline V CDR1 and CDR2: SGHRS, YFSETQ. The CDR3 has 13 residues. Trimming shortened V by 0 bases and J by 3 bases, and 6 bases separated the two germline ends. CDR3 bases: TGCGCCAGCAGCTTGGCCGTGGAAGAGACCCAGTACTTC. It is translated as CASSLAVEETQYF.

This clone was seen a few times. This chain links TRBV5-1 with TRBJ1-5; no clear D. Germline V gene data show CDR1 as SGHRS and CDR2 as YFSETQ. This CDR3 comprises 16 residues. V was shortened by 0 bases and J by 6 bases, with 16 bases between the two germline ends. The DNA for the CDR3 is TGCGCCAGCAGCTTGGTAGGACCCCCACGTCGTCAGCCCCAGCATTTT. This encodes CASSLVGPPRRQPQHF.

The chain links TRBV15 to TRBJ2-7, with a tentative D call TRBD1 (5 bases). CDR1 LNHNV and CDR2 YYDKDF come from the germline V gene (reference sequence). The CDR3 length is 15 residues. Trimming shortened V by 0 bases and J by 3 bases, and 12 bases separated the two germline ends. CDR3 coding DNA: TGTGCCACCAGCAGAGATTTCAGGCAGGGCTACGAGCAGTACTTC. This sequence encodes CATSRDFRQGYEQYF.

The rearrangement uses TRBV18 and TRBJ1-1; no clear D gene. Germline loops: CDR1 KGHSH, CDR2 LQKENI. Trimming removed 6 bases from V and 10 bases from J, with 18 bases in between. CDR3 length equals 13 residues. CDR3 in DNA: TGTGCCAGCTCGCCCGAGGTCGGCCGTCTAGCTTTCTTT. Protein: CASSPEVGRLAFF.

The chain has TRBV5-1 and TRBJ2-2, with 7 bases that match TRBD1. The CDR3 sequence is 15 residues long. Germline lookup yields CDR1 SGHRS and CDR2 YFSETQ. J was trimmed by 7 bases and V by 0 bases; bases with no gene match: 6. CDR3 sequence: CASSLERQGDGELFF. As DNA, the CDR3 is TGCGCCAGCAGCTTGGAAAGACAGGGCGACGGGGAGCTGTTTTTT.

The rearrangement joins TRBV6-6 to TRBJ1-4, with D possibly TRBD1 on 6 matching bases. In germline, CDR1 is MNHNY, CDR2 SVGAGI (reference sequence). The CDR3 consists of 15 residues. Trimming took 6 bases from V and 3 from J, leaving 14 bases between them. Here the CDR3 DNA reads TGTGCCAGCAGCCCTAGGACAGTTTCTAATGAAAAACTGTTTTTT. Protein product: CASSPRTVSNEKLFF.

This clone has a handful of counts. The chain carries TRBV30 and TRBJ1-5; D perhaps matches TRBD1 (6 bases). Trimming shortened V by 5 bases and J by 5 bases, and 13 bases separated the two germline ends. Germline V gene sequence: CDR1 GTSNPN, CDR2 SVGIG (reference sequence). The CDR3 is 13 residues long. This CDR3 is CAWSGQGYQPQHF. The DNA of the CDR3 is TGTGCCTGGTCGGGGCAGGGGTATCAGCCCCAGCATTTT.

The chain couples TRBV11-2 to TRBJ2-5, with 8 bases matching TRBD2. Trimming took 2 bases from V and 1 from J; bases not matched to a gene: 0. This CDR3 spans 14 amino acids. In germline, CDR1 is SGHAT, CDR2 FQNNGV. CDR3 in DNA: TGTGCCAGCAGCTTACTAGCGGGCCAAGAGACCCAGTACTTC. The encoded protein is CASSLLAGQETQYF.

The chain uses TRBV11-2 and TRBJ1-1; D is unclear. V was cut by 3 bases and J by 0 bases, with 8 bases left in between. The CDR3 loop spans 14 amino acids. Germline V CDR1 and CDR2: SGHAT, FQNNGV. The DNA of the CDR3 is TGTGCCAGCAGCTTGACGGCTATGAACACTGAAGCTTTCTTT. The encoded protein is CASSLTAMNTEAFF. Combining the CDR3 with reference TRBV11-2 and TRBJ1-1 gives the whole variable domain EAGVAQSPRYKIIEKRQSVAFWCNPISGHATLYWYQQILGQGPKLLIQFQNNGVVDDSQLPKDRFSAERLKGVDSTLKIQPAKLEDSAVYLCASSLTAMNTEAFFGQGTRLTVV.

The chain couples TRBV30 to TRBJ1-1; D gene ambiguous. This CDR3 spans 13 amino acids. Trimming removed 3 bases at V and 2 bases at J, with 10 bases between. Looked up from germline, CDR1 is GTSNPN and CDR2 is SVGIG (reference sequence). The CDR3 DNA follows: TGTGCCTGGAGAATTGTATACAACACTGAAGCTTTCTTT. Protein product: CAWRIVYNTEAFF. The variable domain in full, with the rest retrieved from reference TRBV30 and TRBJ1-1, is SQTIHQWPATLVQPVGSPLSLECTVEGTSNPNLYWYRQAAGRGLQLLFYSVGIGQISSEVPQNLSASRPQDRQFILSSKKLLLSDSGFYLCAWRIVYNTEAFFGQGTRLTVV.

This clone was detected a few times. The chain is built from TRBV5-4 and TRBJ1-2; 9 bases line up with TRBD1. After removal of 4 bases from V and 8 bases from J, the junction contained 12 bases not matched to a gene. Germline loops: CDR1 SGHNT, CDR2 YYREEE (reference sequence). This CDR3 has 15 amino acids. CDR3 in DNA: TGTGCCAGCAGCCTAGGGGACAGGGAGGTAGGAGGCTACACCTTC. Residues: CASSLGDREVGGYTF.

The chain has TRBV11-2 and TRBJ1-2, with TRBD1 identical over 7 bases. CDR3 length: 14 residues. CDR1 and CDR2 (germline): SGHAT, FQNNGV. Trimming cost V 5 bases and J 7 bases; bases outside gene matches: 10. The DNA for the CDR3 is TGTGCCAGCAGCCCCGCGGACAGGATCTCTGGCTACACCTTC. Its protein product is CASSPADRISGYTF.

This rearrangement joins TRBV6-1 to TRBJ2-2, with 9 bases that match TRBD2. Germline CDR1 reads MNHNS; CDR2 reads SASEGT. The CDR3 loop spans 15 amino acids. Unmatched junction bases numbered 10, after V lost 11 bases and J lost 3 bases. CDR3: CALTAGGPHTGELFF. The CDR3 nucleotides read TGTGCCCTTACGGCGGGGGGGCCGCACACCGGGGAGCTGTTTTTT.

This clone was seen only a few times. The J gene is TRBJ1-6, the V gene TRBV27; D unclear. CDR3 size: 16 residues. Germline CDR1 MNHEY, CDR2 SMNVEV (reference sequence). Trimming removed 0 bases at V and 8 bases at J, with 14 bases between. CDR3 in amino acids: CASSLSWSGVDSPLHF. CDR3 DNA sequence: TGTGCCAGCAGTTTATCCTGGTCCGGGGTAGATTCACCCCTCCACTTT.

The rearrangement joins TRBV7-9 to TRBJ1-1, with a tentative D call TRBD1 (6 bases). Germline loops: CDR1 SEHNR, CDR2 FQNEAQ (reference sequence). V lost 1 base and J lost 7, with 22 bases in between. This CDR3 is built from 17 residues. The CDR3 nucleotides are TGTGCCAGCAGCTTAGTACCAGGGGAAAAGGATAAACTTGAAGCTTTCTTT. Translation gives CASSLVPGEKDKLEAFF. Variable domain in full (rest from reference TRBV7-9 and TRBJ1-1): DTGVSQNPRHKITKRGQNVTFRCDPISEHNRLYWYRQTLGQGPEFLTYFQNEAQLEKSRLLSDRFSAERPKGSFSTLEIQRTEQGDSAMYLCASSLVPGEKDKLEAFFGQGTRLTVV.

The CDR3 DNA follows: TGCAGCGTCCAATCCAGGCAGGGCACAGATACGCAGTATTTT. As protein: CSVQSRQGTDTQYF. The rearrangement joins TRBV29-1 to TRBJ2-3; D is ambiguous. Germline-derived CDR1 and CDR2 are SQVTM and ANQGSEA. V was pared by 6 bases and J by 1 base, with 14 bases between. CDR3 length equals 14 residues.

As regards this clone: An end of the junction differs from the germline gene, which may be a read error. V and J are TRBV6-1 and TRBJ2-7; 7 bases map to TRBD1. CDR1 is MNHNS, CDR2 SASEGT, per germline. The CDR3 extends over 14 amino acids. This CDR3 is CAISESGQLYEQYF. As DNA, the CDR3 is TGTGCCATCAGTGAGTCGGGACAGCTGTACGAGCAGTACTTC.

J is TRBJ2-3 and V is TRBV15, with a possible D match to TRBD2 (5 bases). Per the germline V gene, CDR1 is LNHNV and CDR2 is YYDKDF (reference sequence). V gave up 0 bases and J gave up 0 bases, with 10 bases separating them. This CDR3 region has 16 residues. The CDR3 DNA follows: TGTGCCACCAGCAGAGATCGGGGTCCTAGCACAGATACGCAGTATTTT. Translated: CATSRDRGPSTDTQYF. Full variable domain (outside the CDR3, taken from reference TRBV15 and TRBJ2-3): DAMVIQNPRYQVTQFGKPVTLSCSQTLNHNVMYWYQQKSSQAPKLLFHYYDKDFNNEADTPDNFQSRRPNTSFCFLDIRSPGLGDTAMYLCATSRDRGPSTDTQYFGPGTRLTVL.